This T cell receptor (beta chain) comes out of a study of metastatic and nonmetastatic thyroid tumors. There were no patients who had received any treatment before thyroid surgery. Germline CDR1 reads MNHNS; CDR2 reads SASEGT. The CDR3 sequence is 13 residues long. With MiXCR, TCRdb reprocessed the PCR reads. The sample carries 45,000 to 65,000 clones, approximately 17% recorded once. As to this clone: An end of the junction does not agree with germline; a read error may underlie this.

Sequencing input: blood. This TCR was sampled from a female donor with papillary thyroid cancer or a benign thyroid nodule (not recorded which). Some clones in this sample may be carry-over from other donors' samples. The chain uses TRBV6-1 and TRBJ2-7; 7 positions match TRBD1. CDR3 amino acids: CASSTPGGYDQYF. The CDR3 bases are TGTGCCAGCAGCACACCAGGGGGTTACGATCAGTACTTC.